The 5 T cell receptor beta chains listed next were all sequenced from one sample in a study of blood T cell repertoires in COVID-19. Data came from immunoSEQ multiplex PCR; TCRdb stores just in-frame clones and leaves some out. The sample contains about 42,000 clones, around 87% of which appear only once. The sample taken for sequencing was peripheral blood. Receptors were obtained from a young man with active or convalescent COVID-19.

The chain links TRBV11-3 to TRBJ2-3, with a possible D match to TRBD2 (6 bases). V was pared by 3 bases and J by 4 bases, with 14 bases between. This CDR3 comprises 15 residues. CDR1 and CDR2 (germline): SGHNT, YENEEA. The CDR3 sequence: CASSFFGSGADTQYF. The CDR3 nucleotides read TGTGCCAGCAGCTTCTTTGGGTCGGGGGCAGATACGCAGTATTTT.

This rearrangement joins TRBV5-6 to TRBJ1-5; 10 bases fit TRBD1. The CDR3 length is 15 residues. Germline V CDR1 and CDR2: SGHDT, YYEEEE. Trimming took 8 bases from V and 6 from J; bases not matched to a gene: 11. The CDR3 spells CASSTGGLHGQPQHF. Here the CDR3 DNA reads TGTGCCAGTTCGACAGGGGGCTTACACGGTCAGCCCCAGCATTTT.

The rearrangement links TRBV24-1 to TRBJ1-3; 7 bases align to TRBD1. CDR3 length: 18 amino acids. The trim removed 5 bases at V and 0 bases at J, leaving 12 bases unmatched. CDR1 is KGHDR, CDR2 SFDVKD, per germline. The CDR3 is CATSVGRTGLSSGNTIYF. The CDR3 DNA reads TGTGCCACCAGTGTGGGAAGGACAGGCCTGAGCTCTGGAAACACCATATATTTT.

V and J are TRBV18 and TRBJ1-3; 7 nucleotides align to TRBD1. The CDR3 covers 13 residues. V was clipped by 4 bases and J by 8 bases; unmatched bases: 5. Germline CDR1 and CDR2: KGHSH and LQKENI. Here the CDR3 DNA reads TGTGCCAGCTCACGGGACAGCCTTGACACCATATATTTT. This encodes CASSRDSLDTIYF.

The CDR3 coding sequence is TGTGCCAGCAGCGTAGGACAGGGGGCAAAGTATGGCTACACCTTC. This gives the protein CASSVGQGAKYGYTF. V and J are TRBV5-4 and TRBJ1-2, with 11 bases aligning to TRBD1. This CDR3 has 15 amino acids. Trimming at V came to 4 bases and at J to 5 bases, leaving 7 bases not matched to a gene. Germline CDR1 is SGHNT and CDR2 is YYREEE (reference sequence).